This TCR beta chain was identified in a study of cytomegalovirus exposure and HLA in healthy donors. General study results and limits: More clonal expansion characterized HLA-associated TCR beta chains than equally common others in a later analysis. A classifier reportedly called cytomegalovirus status with high sensitivity and specificity.

There are 15 residues in the CDR3. CDR1 SGHTA and CDR2 FQGTGA come from the germline V gene. V was shortened by 5 bases and J by 4 bases, with 17 bases between the two germline ends. On this clone itself: No antigen is known for it.

13 Jbeta primers and 60 Vbeta primers were used for the PCR. Some clones are missing from TCRdb's copy, which holds only in-frame ones; the method was immunoSEQ multiplex PCR. The data contain roughly 120,000 clones, about four fifths of them seen just once; the ten biggest clones take up 2% to 2.5%. The sequencing sample was made of PBMCs. The origin of this receptor is a woman aged 40 to 50 in good health and CMV-seronegative. This rearrangement joins TRBV7-3 to TRBJ1-2; D is undetermined. CDR3 protein: CASSPRAGAGYGYTF. In DNA form, the CDR3 reads TGTGCCAGCAGCCCGCGGGCCGGCGCCGGCTATGGCTACACCTTC.